Presented here are 26 T cell receptor beta chains from one specimen sequenced in a study of Ad26.COV2.S vaccination and SARS-CoV-2 variants. Treatment: about 20 received Ad26.COV2.S at low or high dose, single or two shots; five or six received placebo; per-sample allocation not given. The samples were gathered on day 63 after the first injection of vaccine or placebo. The assay was immunoSEQ multiplex PCR, and TCRdb's table has in-frame clones only and misses some. The profile shows over 450,000 clones, 89% of them singletons. The sample in question was peripheral blood, obtained in a trial of Ad26.COV2.S vaccine versus placebo. Every receptor here comes from a person aged 18-60 years who received the Ad26.COV2.S COVID-19 vaccine or a placebo.

To note about this clone: Sequence at one end of the junction differs from germline and may be a read error. V and J are TRBV28 and TRBJ2-5; 15 positions agree with TRBD2. CDR1 is MDHEN, CDR2 SYDVKM, per germline. The CDR3 spans 12 residues. CDR3 loop: CASSFGTSGGNF. CDR3 nucleotides: TGTGCCAGCAGTTTCGGGACTAGCGGGGGGAACTTC.

The chain uses TRBV28 and TRBJ1-1, with no clear D. Germline CDR1 is MDHEN and CDR2 is SYDVKM. The CDR3 loop spans 14 amino acids. Trimming took off 6 bases at V and 2 bases at J, with 13 bases between the two ends. Here the CDR3 reads CASSYPRVNTEAFF. In DNA, the CDR3 is TGTGCCAGCAGCTACCCCCGGGTAAACACTGAAGCTTTCTTT.

The rearrangement uses TRBV18 and TRBJ1-5; TRBD1 might be the D (5 bases). Trimming took 2 bases from V and 2 from J, leaving 19 bases between them. The CDR3 runs to 18 residues. Germline V CDR1 and CDR2: KGHSH, LQKENI. In DNA form, the CDR3 reads TGTGCCAGCTCACCATCGGCAGGGAGAGGGGATCGCAATCAGCCCCAGCATTTT. Its translation is CASSPSAGRGDRNQPQHF.

The chain is built from TRBV19 and TRBJ1-5; D is unresolved. Between the trimmed V and J ends, which lost 9 bases and 2 bases, there was a span of 11 bases. CDR1 LNHDA and CDR2 SQIVND come from the germline V gene (reference sequence). This CDR3 region has 13 residues. The CDR3 region is CASRALGNQPQHF. CDR3 DNA: TGTGCCAGCCGGGCCCTAGGCAATCAGCCCCAGCATTTT.

CDR3: CASSFRGWNYGYTF. In DNA, the CDR3 is TGTGCCAGCAGTTTTCGGGGTTGGAACTATGGCTACACCTTC. The V call is TRBV27, the J call TRBJ1-2; no clear D gene. CDR3 length equals 14 residues. Germline lookup yields CDR1 MNHEY and CDR2 SMNVEV (reference sequence). Trimming took off 3 bases at V and 2 bases at J, with 10 bases between the two ends.

This CDR3 reads CASSLGQVNTGELFF. The CDR3 nucleotides read TGTGCCAGCAGTTTGGGACAGGTGAACACCGGGGAGCTGTTTTTT. The genes are TRBV28 and TRBJ2-2, with 8 bases identical to TRBD1. The CDR3 is made up of 15 amino acids. The V segment lost 3 bases and the J segment 1 base; nucleotides outside the gene matches: 1. Germline CDR1 reads MDHEN; CDR2 reads SYDVKM.

The rearrangement uses TRBV7-2 and TRBJ1-2, with a possible D match to TRBD1 (6 bases). Trimming took off 1 base at V and 4 bases at J, with 13 bases between the two ends. This CDR3 region has 15 residues. Germline V gene data show CDR1 as SGHTA and CDR2 as FQGNSA. DNA of the CDR3: TGTGCCAGCAGCTTAGGAACAGGGACCTTCTATGGCTACACCTTC. It specifies CASSLGTGTFYGYTF.

The chain carries TRBV10-1 and TRBJ2-7; 8 positions agree with TRBD2. The germline V gene encodes CDR1 WNHNN and CDR2 SYGVQD (reference sequence). V lost 0 bases, J lost 1 base, and 2 bases stayed unmatched. This CDR3 region has 15 residues. CDR3 residues: CASSESIAGSYEQYF. In nucleotides, the CDR3 is TGCGCCAGCAGTGAGTCGATAGCGGGATCCTACGAGCAGTACTTC.

This chain joins TRBV7-2 and TRBJ1-3, with no clear D. The V gene's germline CDR1 is SGHTA and CDR2 FQGNSA. Trimming took 4 bases from V and 0 from J, leaving 7 bases between them. This CDR3 spans 14 amino acids. The CDR3 spells CASSSTSSGNTIYF. The CDR3 region has the DNA TGTGCCAGCAGCTCCACAAGCTCTGGAAACACCATATATTTT.

The chain's CDR3 is CSATGRGIYGYTF. In nucleotides, the CDR3 is TGCAGCGCCACCGGCAGGGGTATCTATGGCTACACCTTC. The rearrangement uses TRBV29-1 and TRBJ1-2; maybe TRBD1 (6 bases). The CDR3 runs 13 residues. From germline, CDR1 is SQVTM and CDR2 ANQGSEA. V was clipped by 7 bases and J by 4 bases, with 16 bases between them.

V and J are TRBV5-1 and TRBJ2-7; D gene uncertain. V lost 4 bases, J lost 3 bases, and 17 bases lay in between. Germline CDR1 SGHRS, CDR2 YFSETQ. CDR3 length: 15 residues. The CDR3, as DNA: TGCGCCAGCAGCAAGCAGGCTGACTGGCTCTACGAGCAGTACTTC. Protein: CASSKQADWLYEQYF.

The genes are TRBV27 and TRBJ1-2; D possibly corresponds to TRBD1 (6 bases). CDR1 is MNHEY and CDR2 is SMNVEV in the germline V gene (reference sequence). V was cut by 4 bases and J by 4 bases, with 16 bases left in between. CDR3 length: 15 amino acids. Here the CDR3 reads CASSYSGGAGYGYTF. The CDR3, as DNA: TGTGCCAGCAGTTATAGTGGGGGCGCGGGCTATGGCTACACCTTC.

The count of this clone is one. The J gene is TRBJ2-7, the V gene TRBV7-9; the D call may be TRBD1 or TRBD2 (5 bases each). The CDR3 has 12 residues. Per germline, CDR1 SEHNR and CDR2 FQNEAQ (reference sequence). Trimming stripped 5 bases from V and 4 bases from J, with 9 bases between. The CDR3 DNA reads as TGTGCCAGCAGCCGGGACCCTTACGAGCAGTACTTC. Its translation is CASSRDPYEQYF.

The rearrangement uses TRBV28 and TRBJ2-7; 7 nucleotides align to TRBD1. The CDR3 runs to 12 residues. The trim removed 8 bases at V and 3 bases at J, leaving 4 bases unmatched. Germline loops: CDR1 MDHEN, CDR2 SYDVKM. The CDR3 coding sequence is TGTGCCAGCCGGGACAGTGTCTACGAGCAGTACTTC. Translating it yields CASRDSVYEQYF.

The chain couples TRBV7-2 to TRBJ2-1, with D unclear. Per the germline V gene, CDR1 is SGHTA and CDR2 is FQGNSA. The V gene lost 1 base and the J gene lost 7 bases, with 17 bases spanning the gap. The CDR3 totals 16 residues. CDR3 in DNA: TGTGCCAGCAGCTTAGACAAGTACCACTCAATGAATGAGCAGTTCTTC. This encodes CASSLDKYHSMNEQFF.

V usage is TRBV30 and J usage is TRBJ1-1; D call uncertain. This CDR3 has 11 amino acids. V lost 4 bases and J lost 6, with 9 bases in between. The germline CDR1 and CDR2 sequences are GTSNPN and SVGIG (reference sequence). CDR3 amino acids: CAWNDLAEAFF. The CDR3 region has the DNA TGTGCCTGGAATGACTTGGCTGAAGCTTTCTTT.

The chain carries TRBV7-9 and TRBJ2-2; 8 bases are a match to TRBD1. The CDR3 extends over 16 amino acids. Trimming removed 6 bases from V and 6 bases from J; junction bases left unmatched: 12. Germline V gene data show CDR1 as SEHNR and CDR2 as FQNEAQ (reference sequence). CDR3 region: CASSKTGETEAGELFF. DNA of the CDR3: TGTGCCAGCAGTAAGACAGGGGAGACGGAGGCCGGGGAGCTGTTTTTT. Drawing the rest from reference TRBV7-9 and TRBJ2-2, the complete variable domain is DTGVSQNPRHKITKRGQNVTFRCDPISEHNRLYWYRQTLGQGPEFLTYFQNEAQLEKSRLLSDRFSAERPKGSFSTLEIQRTEQGDSAMYLCASSKTGETEAGELFFGEGSRLTVL.

This chain uses TRBV19 with TRBJ1-1; TRBD1 matches 9 bases. The V segment lost 4 bases and the J segment 0 bases; nucleotides outside the gene matches: 3. CDR3 length: 15 residues. The germline CDR1 and CDR2 sequences are LNHDA and SQIVND (reference sequence). The CDR3 reads CASSRGQGMNTEAFF. The CDR3 DNA sequence: TGTGCCAGTAGTAGGGGACAGGGCATGAACACTGAAGCTTTCTTT. Full variable domain (missing parts from reference TRBV19 and TRBJ1-1): DGGITQSPKYLFRKEGQNVTLSCEQNLNHDAMYWYRQDPGQGLRLIYYSQIVNDFQKGDIAEGYSVSREKKESFPLTVTSAQKNPTAFYLCASSRGQGMNTEAFFGQGTRLTVV.

CDR3 nucleotides: TGTGCCAGCAGCTTGGTTCTGGCCTTCACAGATACGCAGTATTTT. Protein product: CASSLVLAFTDTQYF. The chain carries TRBV5-5 and TRBJ2-3; no clear D gene. In germline, CDR1 is SGHKS, CDR2 YYEKEE (reference sequence). This CDR3 spans 15 amino acids. V was shortened by 0 bases and J by 2 bases, with 10 bases between the two germline ends.

The CDR3 DNA sequence: TGCAGCTTCCCACGCGGCGGGAGCTCCTACAATGAGCAGTTCTTC. Protein: CSFPRGGSSYNEQFF. This chain connects TRBV29-1 to TRBJ2-1, with 7 bases matching TRBD2. Trimming removed 8 bases from V and 0 bases from J; junction bases left unmatched: 10. The CDR3 spans 15 residues. Germline CDR1 reads SQVTM; CDR2 reads ANQGSEA.

This chain links TRBV5-4 with TRBJ2-1; D is unclear. Germline V gene sequence: CDR1 SGHNT, CDR2 YYREEE (reference sequence). V was cut by 0 bases and J by 6 bases, with 7 bases left in between. The CDR3 has 13 amino acids. The CDR3 protein is CASSLGLVNEQFF. CDR3 bases: TGTGCCAGCAGCTTGGGTCTAGTCAATGAGCAGTTCTTC.

This chain links TRBV6-5 with TRBJ1-3; no clear D gene. CDR3 length: 11 amino acids. Looked up from germline, CDR1 is MNHEY and CDR2 is SVGAGI. Between the trimmed V and J ends, which lost 7 bases and 3 bases, there was a span of 4 bases. CDR3 coding DNA: TGTGCCAGCAATAGTGGAAACACCATATATTTT. This gives the protein CASNSGNTIYF.

This chain uses TRBV5-1 with TRBJ2-1, with 11 bases that match TRBD2. Germline V lookup: CDR1 SGHRS, CDR2 YFSETQ. CDR3 length equals 17 residues. V was clipped by 3 bases and J by 6 bases; unmatched bases: 11. For the CDR3, the DNA is TGCGCCAGCAGCTCTCAAATAACTAGCGGGAGAGGCAATGAGCAGTTCTTC. Protein sequence: CASSSQITSGRGNEQFF.

The chain links TRBV9 to TRBJ2-2; D is perhaps TRBD1 or TRBD2 (5 bases each). This CDR3 has 17 residues. The germline V gene has CDR1 SGDLS and CDR2 YYNGEE. V was trimmed by 0 bases and J by 0 bases, leaving 12 bases between them. The CDR3 DNA is TGTGCCAGCAGCGTAGTGGTGGGGACCGCGAACACCGGGGAGCTGTTTTTT. Translation gives CASSVVVGTANTGELFF.

The J gene is TRBJ2-6, the V gene TRBV4-1; perhaps TRBD2 as D (6 bases). CDR1 and CDR2 (germline): MGHRA, YSYEKL. The V end lost 1 base, the J end lost 12 bases, and 13 bases lay between the germline ends. The CDR3 is 14 amino acids. The CDR3 reads CASSQGAGIAVLTF. For the CDR3, the DNA is TGCGCCAGCAGCCAAGGGGCGGGGATCGCCGTCCTGACTTTC.

The chain is built from TRBV5-4 and TRBJ1-3; D might be TRBD1 (5 bases). The CDR3 loop spans 17 amino acids. CDR1 SGHNT and CDR2 YYREEE come from the germline V gene (reference sequence). V lost 8 bases and J 0 bases, leaving 21 bases between the germline ends. The CDR3 DNA reads as TGTGCCAGTTCTCATGGGGGTCAGGGACCCTCTGGAAACACCATATATTTT. Its translation: CASSHGGQGPSGNTIYF.